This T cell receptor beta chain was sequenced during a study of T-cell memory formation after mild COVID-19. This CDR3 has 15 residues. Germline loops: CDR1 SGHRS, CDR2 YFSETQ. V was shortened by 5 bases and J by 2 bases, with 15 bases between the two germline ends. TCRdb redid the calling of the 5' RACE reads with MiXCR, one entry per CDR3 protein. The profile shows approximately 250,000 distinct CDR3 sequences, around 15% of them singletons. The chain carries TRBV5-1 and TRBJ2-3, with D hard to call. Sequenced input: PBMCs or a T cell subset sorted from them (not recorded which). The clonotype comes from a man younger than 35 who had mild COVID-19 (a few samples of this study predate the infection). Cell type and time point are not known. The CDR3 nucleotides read TGCGCCAGCAGACCGATTGGGGATGCCACAGATACGCAGTATTTT. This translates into CASRPIGDATDTQYF.